In this sample, the clone carrying this T cell receptor beta chain turned up many times. The antigen remains undetermined. TCRdb called the 5' RACE reads again in MiXCR, with one record for every CDR3 protein. The table includes about 660,000 distinct CDR3 sequences, under 9% detected once. The data originate from a study of identical twins. Study observations and caveats: Abundant beta clonotypes from cord blood bore fewer insertions; memory repertoires lacked this pattern. Out-of-frame alpha sequences common to twins exhibited an excess of low generation probability.

Healthy Caucasians made up all donors. The CDR3 sequence is 16 residues long. CDR1 LGHNA and CDR2 YNFKEQ come from the germline V gene. The V segment lost 0 bases and the J segment 4 bases; nucleotides outside the gene matches: 5. This sample was shared with a second study, whose subject was yellow fever vaccine responses in identical twins. That report notes: Twins' vaccine T cell responses reportedly seemed partly convergent and partly personalized.

Sequenced input: PBMCs. The rearrangement uses TRBV4-2 and TRBJ2-1; 8 bases are a match to TRBD2. The TCR sequence derives from a woman aged 18-29 years in good health. The CDR3 DNA reads TGTGCCAGCAGCCAAGAACCGGGAGGGTTATACAATGAGCAGTTCTTC. Translation: CASSQEPGGLYNEQFF.